Here is one T cell receptor beta chain with its context. What it recognizes is unknown. The sample belongs to a study of cytomegalovirus exposure and HLA in healthy donors. Points from the study as a whole: Among CMV-associated TCR beta chains, most appeared HLA-restricted in a later analysis.

The V gene's germline CDR1 is ENHRY and CDR2 SYGVKD. This CDR3 comprises 15 residues. The trim removed 6 bases at V and 4 bases at J, leaving 10 bases unmatched. With 60 Vbeta and 13 Jbeta primers, the PCR was carried out. Using immunoSEQ multiplex PCR, the repertoire was profiled, and TCRdb retains in-frame clones only, with some absent. The data contain about 140,000 clones, roughly 90% of them singletons. The sequence was collected from a middle-aged woman in good health and CMV-seronegative. Sequencing was done on a sample of PBMCs. The rearrangement uses TRBV10-3 and TRBJ2-3; 7 nucleotides line up with TRBD2. CDR3: CAISVGGGLADTQYF. CDR3 nucleotides: TGTGCCATCAGCGTTGGGGGAGGGTTGGCAGATACGCAGTATTTT.